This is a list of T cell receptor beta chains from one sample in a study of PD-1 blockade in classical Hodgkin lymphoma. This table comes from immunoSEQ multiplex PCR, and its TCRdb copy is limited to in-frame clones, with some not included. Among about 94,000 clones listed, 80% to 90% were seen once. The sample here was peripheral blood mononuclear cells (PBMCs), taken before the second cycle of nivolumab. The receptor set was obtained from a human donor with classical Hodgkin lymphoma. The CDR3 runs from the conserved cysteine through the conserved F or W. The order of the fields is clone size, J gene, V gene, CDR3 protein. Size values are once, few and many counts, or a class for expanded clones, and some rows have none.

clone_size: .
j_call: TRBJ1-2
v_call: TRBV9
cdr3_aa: CASSVEANYGYTF

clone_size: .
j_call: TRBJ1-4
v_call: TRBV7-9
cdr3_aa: CASSLMGLGEKLFF

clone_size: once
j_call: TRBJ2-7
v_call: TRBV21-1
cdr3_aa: CASRTERRGGWEF

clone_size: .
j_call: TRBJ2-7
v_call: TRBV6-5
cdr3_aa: CASSPTSDTYEQYF

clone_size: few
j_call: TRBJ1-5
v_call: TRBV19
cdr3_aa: CASSTLGQKDQPQHF

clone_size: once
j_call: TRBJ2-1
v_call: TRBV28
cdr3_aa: CASSSQTTSPYNEQFF

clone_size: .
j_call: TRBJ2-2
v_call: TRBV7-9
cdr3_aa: CASSLDSTTGELFF

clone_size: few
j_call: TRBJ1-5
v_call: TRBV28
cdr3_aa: CASSYGDRDQPQHF

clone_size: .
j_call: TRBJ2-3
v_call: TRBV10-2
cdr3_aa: CASTNSSGTSGETDTQYF

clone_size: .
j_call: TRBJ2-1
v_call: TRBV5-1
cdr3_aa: CASRLVYSYNEQFF

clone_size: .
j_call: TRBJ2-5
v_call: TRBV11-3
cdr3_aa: CASSPGLGPWGQETQYF

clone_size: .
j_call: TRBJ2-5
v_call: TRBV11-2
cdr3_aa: CASSTNSETQYF

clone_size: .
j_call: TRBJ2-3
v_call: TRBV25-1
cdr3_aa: CASSGPYHTDTQYF

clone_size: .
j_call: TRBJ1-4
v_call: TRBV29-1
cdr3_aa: CSVTTTNEKLFF

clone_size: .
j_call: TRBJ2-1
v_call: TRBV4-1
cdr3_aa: CASSQVRGEYNEQFF

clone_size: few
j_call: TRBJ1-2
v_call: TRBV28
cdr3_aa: CASSQTQLYGYTF

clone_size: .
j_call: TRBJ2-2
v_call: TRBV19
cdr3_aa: CASSIGRNTGELFF

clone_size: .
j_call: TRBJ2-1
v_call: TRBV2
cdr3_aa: CASRTGGGSYNEQFF

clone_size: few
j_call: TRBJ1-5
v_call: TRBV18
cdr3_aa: CASSPTRSNQPQHF

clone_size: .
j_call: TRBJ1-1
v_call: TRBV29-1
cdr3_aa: CSAQGDRGQVEAFF

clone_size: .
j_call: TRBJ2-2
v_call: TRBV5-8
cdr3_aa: CASRWRNTGELFF

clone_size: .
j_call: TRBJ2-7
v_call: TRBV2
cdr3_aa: CASDSSGAGVGEQYF

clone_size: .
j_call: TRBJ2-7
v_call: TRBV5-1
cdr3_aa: CASSHQGQGNYEQYF

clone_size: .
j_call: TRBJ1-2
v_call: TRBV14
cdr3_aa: CASSQLGGDYGYTF

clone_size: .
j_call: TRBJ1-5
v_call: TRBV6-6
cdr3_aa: CASKLGQGYQPQHF

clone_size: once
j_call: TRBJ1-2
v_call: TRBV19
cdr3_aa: CASSQREGDGYTF

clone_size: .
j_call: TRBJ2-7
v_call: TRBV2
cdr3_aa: CASSRGPGEQYF

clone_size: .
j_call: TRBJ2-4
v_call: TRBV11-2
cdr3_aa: CASSPSGAKNIQYF

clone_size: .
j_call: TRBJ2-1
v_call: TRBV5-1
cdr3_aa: CASSLAMGLAGGNEQFF

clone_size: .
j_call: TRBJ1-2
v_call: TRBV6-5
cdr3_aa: CASSYWGRDGYTF

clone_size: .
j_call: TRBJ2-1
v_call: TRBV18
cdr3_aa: CASSRGVAGAVEQFF

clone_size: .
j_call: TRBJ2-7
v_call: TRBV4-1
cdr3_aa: CASSQGLAGGTYEQYF

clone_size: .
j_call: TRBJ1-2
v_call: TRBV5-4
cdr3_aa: CASSLGGAPMNNYGYTF

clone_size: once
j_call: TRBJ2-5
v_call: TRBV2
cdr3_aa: CASSEVGAGLQGAQYF

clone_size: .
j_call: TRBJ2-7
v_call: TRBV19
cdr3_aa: CASSVGQESYEQYF

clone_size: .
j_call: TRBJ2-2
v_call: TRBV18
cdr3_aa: CASSPGRETGELFF

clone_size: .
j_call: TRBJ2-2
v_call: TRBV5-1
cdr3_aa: CASSRGLAYTGELFF

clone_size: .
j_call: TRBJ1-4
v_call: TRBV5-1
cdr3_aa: CASSPNFWTGTTTNEKLFF

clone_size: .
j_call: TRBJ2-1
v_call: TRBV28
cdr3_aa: CASRKLERETFF

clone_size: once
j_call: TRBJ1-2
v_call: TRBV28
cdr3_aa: CASSPSQGYYGYTF

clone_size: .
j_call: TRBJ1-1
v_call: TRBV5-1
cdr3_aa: CASSLGTGRIYTEAFF

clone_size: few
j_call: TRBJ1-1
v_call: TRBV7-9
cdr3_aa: CASSRQGRNTEAFF

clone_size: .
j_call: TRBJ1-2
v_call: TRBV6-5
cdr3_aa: CASYTHRDRDCGYTF

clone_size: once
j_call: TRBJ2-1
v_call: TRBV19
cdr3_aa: CASSIAQVKSSYNEQFF

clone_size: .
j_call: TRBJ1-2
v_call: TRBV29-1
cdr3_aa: CSVESRLGGYGYTF

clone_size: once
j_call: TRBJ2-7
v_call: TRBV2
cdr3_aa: CASSEISRAGGTYEQYF